Reported below is one TCR beta chain. Antigen specificity is unknown. Healthy bone marrow donors supplied every sample. The PCR made use of 60 Vbeta and 13 Jbeta primers. Assay used: immunoSEQ multiplex PCR; TCRdb lists only in-frame clones, some missing. The sample lists some 120,000 clones; about 79% were seen once. These data come from a study of cytomegalovirus exposure and HLA in healthy donors. Study results and caveats: Some public TCRs appeared in many individuals, while most sequences were rare.

CDR1 and CDR2 (germline): SGHDT, YYEEEE. Trimming took off 0 bases at V and 4 bases at J, with 7 bases between the two ends. CDR3 size: 14 residues. This receptor was obtained from a woman aged 18-35 years in good health and CMV-seropositive. This sequence joins TRBV5-6 and TRBJ2-2, with D unresolved. The sequencing input was PBMCs. The CDR3 nucleotides are TGTGCCAGCAGCTTGGGGGCGTTCACCGGGGAGCTGTTTTTT. This codes for CASSLGAFTGELFF. The full variable domain, completed using reference TRBV5-6 and TRBJ2-2, is DAGVTQSPTHLIKTRGQQVTLRCSPKSGHDTVSWYQQALGQGPQFIFQYYEEEERQRGNFPDRFSGHQFPNYSSELNVNALLLGDSALYLCASSLGAFTGELFFGEGSRLTVL.